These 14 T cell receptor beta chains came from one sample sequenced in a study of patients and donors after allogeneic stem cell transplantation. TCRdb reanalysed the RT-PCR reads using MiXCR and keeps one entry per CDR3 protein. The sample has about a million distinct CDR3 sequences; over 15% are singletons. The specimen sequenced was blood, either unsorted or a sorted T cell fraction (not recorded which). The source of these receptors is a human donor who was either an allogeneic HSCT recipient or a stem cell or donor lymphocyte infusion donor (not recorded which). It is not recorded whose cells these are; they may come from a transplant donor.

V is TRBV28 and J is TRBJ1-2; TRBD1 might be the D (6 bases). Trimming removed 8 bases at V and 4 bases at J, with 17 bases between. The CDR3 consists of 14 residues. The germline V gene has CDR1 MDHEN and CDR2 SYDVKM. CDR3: CASGHRTDPYGYTF. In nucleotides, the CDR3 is TGTGCCAGCGGACATAGGACAGATCCCTATGGCTACACCTTC.

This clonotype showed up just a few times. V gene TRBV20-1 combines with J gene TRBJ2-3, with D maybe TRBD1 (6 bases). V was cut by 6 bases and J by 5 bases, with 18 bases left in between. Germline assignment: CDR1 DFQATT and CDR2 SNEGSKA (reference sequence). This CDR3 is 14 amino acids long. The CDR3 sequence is CSARDNLWVDTQYF. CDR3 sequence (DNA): TGCAGTGCCCGGGACAACCTCTGGGTAGATACGCAGTATTTT.

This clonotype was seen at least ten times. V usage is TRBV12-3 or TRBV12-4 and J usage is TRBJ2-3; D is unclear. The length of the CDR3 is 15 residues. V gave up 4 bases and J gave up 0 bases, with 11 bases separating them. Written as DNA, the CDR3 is TGTGCCAGCAGTTCGGACCCCCGGAGCACAGATACGCAGTATTTT. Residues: CASSSDPRSTDTQYF.

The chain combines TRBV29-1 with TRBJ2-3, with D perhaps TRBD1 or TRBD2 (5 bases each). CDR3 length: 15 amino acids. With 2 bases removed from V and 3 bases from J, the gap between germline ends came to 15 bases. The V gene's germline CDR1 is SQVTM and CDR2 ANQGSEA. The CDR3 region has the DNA TGCAGCGTTGAACGGGCAGGGCCGGGAACAGATACGCAGTATTTT. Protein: CSVERAGPGTDTQYF.

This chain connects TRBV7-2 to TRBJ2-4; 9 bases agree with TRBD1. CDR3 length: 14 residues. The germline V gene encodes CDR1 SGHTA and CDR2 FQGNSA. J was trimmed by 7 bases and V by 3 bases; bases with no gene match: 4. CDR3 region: CASSFDRGMNIQYF. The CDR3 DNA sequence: TGTGCCAGCAGCTTCGACAGGGGGATGAACATTCAGTACTTC.

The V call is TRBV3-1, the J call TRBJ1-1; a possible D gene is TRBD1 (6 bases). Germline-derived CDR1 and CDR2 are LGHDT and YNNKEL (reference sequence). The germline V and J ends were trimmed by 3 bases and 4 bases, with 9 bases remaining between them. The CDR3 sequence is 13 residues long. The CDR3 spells CASSHRGATEAFF. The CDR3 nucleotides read TGTGCCAGCAGCCACAGGGGAGCCACTGAAGCTTTCTTT.

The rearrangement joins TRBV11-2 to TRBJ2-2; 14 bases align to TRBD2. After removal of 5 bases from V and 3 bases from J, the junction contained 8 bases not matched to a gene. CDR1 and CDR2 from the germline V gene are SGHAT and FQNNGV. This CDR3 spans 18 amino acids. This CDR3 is CASSQRLAGGPDTGELFF. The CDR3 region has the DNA TGTGCCAGCAGCCAAAGACTAGCGGGGGGGCCGGACACCGGGGAGCTGTTTTTT.

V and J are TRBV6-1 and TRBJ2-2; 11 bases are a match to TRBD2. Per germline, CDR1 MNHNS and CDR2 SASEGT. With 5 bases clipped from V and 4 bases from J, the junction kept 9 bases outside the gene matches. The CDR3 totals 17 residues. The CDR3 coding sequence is TGTGCCAGCAGTCGTCGACTAGCGGGGTCGAGCACCGGGGAGCTGTTTTTT. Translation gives CASSRRLAGSSTGELFF.

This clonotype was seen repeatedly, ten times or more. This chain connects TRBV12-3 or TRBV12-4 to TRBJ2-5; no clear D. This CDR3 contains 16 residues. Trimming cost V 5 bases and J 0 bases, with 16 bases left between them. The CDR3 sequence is CASSRMVGSDQETQYF. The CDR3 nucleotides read TGTGCCAGCAGTCGTATGGTAGGGTCTGACCAAGAGACCCAGTACTTC.

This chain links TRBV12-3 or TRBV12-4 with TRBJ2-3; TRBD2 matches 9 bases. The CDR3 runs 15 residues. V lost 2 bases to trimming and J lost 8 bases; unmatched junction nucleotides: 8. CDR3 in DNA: TGTGCCAGCAGTTTAAGTGGCGGGAGGGCAGCTACGCAGTATTTT. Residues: CASSLSGGRAATQYF.

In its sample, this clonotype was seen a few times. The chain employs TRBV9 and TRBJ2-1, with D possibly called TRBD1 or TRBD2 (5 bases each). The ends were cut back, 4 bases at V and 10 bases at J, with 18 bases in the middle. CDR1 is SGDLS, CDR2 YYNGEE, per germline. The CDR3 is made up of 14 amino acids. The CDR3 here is CASSFSSRGHEQFF. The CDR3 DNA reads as TGTGCCAGCAGCTTCAGTAGCCGGGGCCACGAGCAGTTCTTC.

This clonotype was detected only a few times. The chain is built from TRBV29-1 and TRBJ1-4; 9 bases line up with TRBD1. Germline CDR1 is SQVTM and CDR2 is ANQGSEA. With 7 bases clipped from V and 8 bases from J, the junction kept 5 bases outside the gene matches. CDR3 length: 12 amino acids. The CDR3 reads CSGGDRAEKLFF. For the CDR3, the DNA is TGCAGCGGTGGGGACAGGGCAGAAAAACTGTTTTTT.

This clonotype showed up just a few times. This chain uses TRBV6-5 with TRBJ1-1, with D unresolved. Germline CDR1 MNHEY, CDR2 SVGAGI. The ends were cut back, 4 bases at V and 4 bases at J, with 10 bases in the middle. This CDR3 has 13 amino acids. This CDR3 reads CASSSGMGTEAFF. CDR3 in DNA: TGTGCCAGCAGTTCCGGAATGGGCACTGAAGCTTTCTTT.

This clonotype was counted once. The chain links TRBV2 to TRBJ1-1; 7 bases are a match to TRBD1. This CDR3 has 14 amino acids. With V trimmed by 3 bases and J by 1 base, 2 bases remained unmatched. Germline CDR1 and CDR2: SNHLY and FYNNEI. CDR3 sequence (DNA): TGTGCCAGCAGTGACGGGGACAGGAACACTGAAGCTTTCTTT. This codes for CASSDGDRNTEAFF.